These T cell receptor beta chains were read from a single sample in a study of blood T cell repertoires in COVID-19. The repertoire was sequenced with immunoSEQ multiplex PCR; TCRdb's copy has only in-frame clones and lacks some. Altogether about 110,000 clones are present, 80% to 85% being singletons, with the ten largest covering about 4.2%. Sequencing was done on a sample of peripheral blood. These receptors originate from a human donor in a cohort sampled during active COVID-19. Each CDR3 is given with its conserved first and last residue. Fields, in order: V gene, J gene, D gene, clone size, CDR3 DNA, CDR3 protein. A D gene is named only where the DNA matches it firmly. For some rows the clone size is stated as once, few or many, or as a class when expanded; others skip it.

V gene: TRBV20-1
J gene: TRBJ1-2
D gene: NA
clone size: NA
CDR3 DNA: TGCAGTGCTCCCATCTATGGCTACACCTTC
CDR3 protein: CSAPIYGYTF

V gene: TRBV5-6
J gene: TRBJ1-6
D gene: NA
clone size: NA
CDR3 DNA: TGTGCCAGCAGCTTTCTGGGGGCTTATTCACCCCTCCACTTT
CDR3 protein: CASSFLGAYSPLHF

V gene: TRBV5-1
J gene: TRBJ1-5
D gene: NA
clone size: NA
CDR3 DNA: TGCGCCAGCAGCTTGGTAGGGGGTGGCGATCAGCCCCAGCATTTT
CDR3 protein: CASSLVGGGDQPQHF

V gene: TRBV4-1
J gene: TRBJ2-7
D gene: NA
clone size: NA
CDR3 DNA: TGCGCCAGCAGCCAAGATATCAGGGGCCGAAGGTACTTC
CDR3 protein: CASSQDIRGRRYF

V gene: TRBV28
J gene: TRBJ1-6
D gene: TRBD1
clone size: NA
CDR3 DNA: TGTGCCAGCAGTAAGAGACAGGGGGCTTCACCCCTCCACTTT
CDR3 protein: CASSKRQGASPLHF

V gene: TRBV7-6
J gene: TRBJ2-1
D gene: NA
clone size: NA
CDR3 DNA: TGTGCCAGCGGCGCTGGGGGGAATGAGCAGTTCTTC
CDR3 protein: CASGAGGNEQFF

V gene: TRBV5-5
J gene: TRBJ1-4
D gene: TRBD1
clone size: NA
CDR3 DNA: TGTGCCAGCAGCTCCGGACAGGGGATAGATGAAAAACTGTTTTTT
CDR3 protein: CASSSGQGIDEKLFF

V gene: TRBV3-1/TRBV3-2
J gene: TRBJ1-2
D gene: NA
clone size: NA
CDR3 DNA: TGTGCCAGCAGCCAAAGGGGGTGGTATGGCTACACCTTC
CDR3 protein: CASSQRGWYGYTF

V gene: TRBV24-1
J gene: TRBJ1-1
D gene: TRBD1
clone size: once
CDR3 DNA: TGTGCCACCACCGGACAGGGGGAAACTGAAGCTTTCTTT
CDR3 protein: CATTGQGETEAFF

V gene: TRBV30
J gene: TRBJ1-1
D gene: NA
clone size: NA
CDR3 DNA: TGTGCCTGGAGTAGGGGGTTGGGCACTGAAGCTTTCTTT
CDR3 protein: CAWSRGLGTEAFF

V gene: TRBV4-3
J gene: TRBJ1-2
D gene: NA
clone size: NA
CDR3 DNA: TGCGCCAGCAGCCAAGTCGGTGCCAACTATGGCTACACCTTC
CDR3 protein: CASSQVGANYGYTF

V gene: TRBV9
J gene: TRBJ1-2
D gene: NA
clone size: many
CDR3 DNA: TGTGCCAGCAGCGCCACTACGAACTATGGCTACACCTTC
CDR3 protein: CASSATTNYGYTF

V gene: TRBV7-2
J gene: TRBJ2-2
D gene: NA
clone size: NA
CDR3 DNA: TGTGCCAGCAGCCCATTCGGGGGAGGACATTCCACCGGGGAGCTGTTTTTT
CDR3 protein: CASSPFGGGHSTGELFF

V gene: TRBV11-3
J gene: TRBJ2-1
D gene: TRBD2
clone size: NA
CDR3 DNA: TGTGCCAGCAGCATGACTAGCGGGAGGGCCACTGAGCAGTTCTTC
CDR3 protein: CASSMTSGRATEQFF

V gene: TRBV2
J gene: TRBJ2-5
D gene: NA
clone size: NA
CDR3 DNA: TGTGCCAGCAGTGTTGACAGGGGAGGGGAGACCCAGTACTTC
CDR3 protein: CASSVDRGGETQYF

V gene: TRBV27
J gene: TRBJ2-3
D gene: TRBD2
clone size: few
CDR3 DNA: TGTGCCAGTAAGGGACTAGTTAGCACAGATACGCAGTATTTT
CDR3 protein: CASKGLVSTDTQYF

V gene: TRBV18
J gene: TRBJ2-3
D gene: TRBD2
clone size: NA
CDR3 DNA: TGTGCCAGCTCACCGCTCGGACTAGCGGGAGTTAAAGTGAGCACAGATACGCAGTATTTT
CDR3 protein: CASSPLGLAGVKVSTDTQYF

V gene: TRBV7-2
J gene: TRBJ2-5
D gene: TRBD2
clone size: few
CDR3 DNA: TGTGCCAGCAGCTCGACTAAAGACAGCGGGACTAGGGACTTC
CDR3 protein: CASSSTKDSGTRDF

V gene: TRBV5-1
J gene: TRBJ2-1
D gene: TRBD1
clone size: NA
CDR3 DNA: TGCGCCAGCAGCCTCGAACCCGGGACAGGGGCCTACAATGAGCAGTTCTTC
CDR3 protein: CASSLEPGTGAYNEQFF

V gene: TRBV7-2
J gene: TRBJ2-5
D gene: TRBD2
clone size: NA
CDR3 DNA: TGTGCCAGCAGTCCCGTCGGGCGGGAGTGGGAGACCCAGTACTTC
CDR3 protein: CASSPVGREWETQYF

V gene: TRBV9
J gene: TRBJ2-1
D gene: NA
clone size: NA
CDR3 DNA: TGTGCCAGCAGCGTCCCCCCCGATCTGAGCTCCTACAATGAGCAGTTCTTC
CDR3 protein: CASSVPPDLSSYNEQFF

V gene: TRBV7-2
J gene: TRBJ2-3
D gene: NA
clone size: NA
CDR3 DNA: TGTGCCAGCAGCTTAGATGGGTTGGGGAGTACGCAGTATTTT
CDR3 protein: CASSLDGLGSTQYF

V gene: TRBV5-4
J gene: TRBJ2-3
D gene: TRBD2
clone size: once
CDR3 DNA: TGTGCCAGCAGATCGGGTAGCGGGGACCGCACAGATACGCAGTATTTT
CDR3 protein: CASRSGSGDRTDTQYF

V gene: TRBV19
J gene: TRBJ2-5
D gene: NA
clone size: NA
CDR3 DNA: TGTGCCAGTAGTTTTGGCAGTCAAGAGACCCAGTACTTC
CDR3 protein: CASSFGSQETQYF

V gene: TRBV7-2
J gene: TRBJ2-3
D gene: NA
clone size: NA
CDR3 DNA: TGTGCCAGCAGCTTAGCGGTTAGTGCAGATACGCAGTATTTT
CDR3 protein: CASSLAVSADTQYF

V gene: TRBV5-1
J gene: TRBJ2-6
D gene: NA
clone size: NA
CDR3 DNA: TGCGCCAGCAGCTTGGGGGGGGCTGGGGCCAACGTCCTGACTTTC
CDR3 protein: CASSLGGAGANVLTF

V gene: TRBV7-8
J gene: TRBJ1-1
D gene: TRBD1
clone size: NA
CDR3 DNA: TGTGCCAGCAGCGTAGACAGGGTGGGCACTGAAGCTTTCTTT
CDR3 protein: CASSVDRVGTEAFF

V gene: TRBV5-1
J gene: TRBJ1-1
D gene: TRBD1
clone size: few
CDR3 DNA: TGCGCCAGCAGCCCCGGACAGGGAGACACTGAAGCTTTCTTT
CDR3 protein: CASSPGQGDTEAFF

V gene: TRBV6-2/TRBV6-3
J gene: TRBJ2-1
D gene: NA
clone size: NA
CDR3 DNA: TGTGCCAGCAGTTACTTGAGGGCCAATGAGCAGTTCTTC
CDR3 protein: CASSYLRANEQFF

V gene: TRBV5-5
J gene: TRBJ2-5
D gene: NA
clone size: once
CDR3 DNA: TGTGCCAGCAGCCCACTCGGAGAGACCCAGTACTTC
CDR3 protein: CASSPLGETQYF

V gene: TRBV30
J gene: TRBJ1-2
D gene: NA
clone size: once
CDR3 DNA: TGTGCCTGGAGTACAGGCCTTAACTATGGCTACACCTTC
CDR3 protein: CAWSTGLNYGYTF

V gene: TRBV28
J gene: TRBJ1-3
D gene: NA
clone size: NA
CDR3 DNA: TGTGCCAGCATGGCGGGCGGAAACACCATATATTTT
CDR3 protein: CASMAGGNTIYF

V gene: TRBV18
J gene: TRBJ1-3
D gene: NA
clone size: NA
CDR3 DNA: TGTGCCAGCTCACAAATGGGGGCGAGCTCTGGAAACACCATATATTTT
CDR3 protein: CASSQMGASSGNTIYF

V gene: TRBV19
J gene: TRBJ2-4
D gene: TRBD2
clone size: once
CDR3 DNA: TGTGCCAGTAGTGCCCCGGGACTAGCGGGAGATTGGGACAAAAACATTCAGTACTTC
CDR3 protein: CASSAPGLAGDWDKNIQYF

V gene: TRBV18
J gene: TRBJ2-1
D gene: TRBD2
clone size: NA
CDR3 DNA: TGTGCCAGCTCGCTGGGACTAGCGGGAGGGAGTGAGCAGTTCTTC
CDR3 protein: CASSLGLAGGSEQFF

V gene: TRBV10-2
J gene: TRBJ2-2
D gene: NA
clone size: NA
CDR3 DNA: TGCGCCAGCAGTGATCCTGGCAATAGAGGGCCCGGGGAGCTGTTTTTT
CDR3 protein: CASSDPGNRGPGELFF

V gene: TRBV11-2
J gene: TRBJ2-2
D gene: NA
clone size: NA
CDR3 DNA: TGTGCCAGCAGCTTAGTAGCATTATCCATTCCCGGGGAGCTGTTTTTT
CDR3 protein: CASSLVALSIPGELFF

V gene: TRBV27
J gene: TRBJ2-3
D gene: NA
clone size: NA
CDR3 DNA: TGTGCCAGCAGTTTATCGCCGAGGCTACCAGATACGCAGTATTTT
CDR3 protein: CASSLSPRLPDTQYF

V gene: TRBV11-2
J gene: TRBJ2-1
D gene: NA
clone size: NA
CDR3 DNA: TGTGCCAGCAGCTTACTGCTATCGAATGAGCAGTTCTTC
CDR3 protein: CASSLLLSNEQFF

V gene: TRBV19
J gene: TRBJ1-6
D gene: TRBD1
clone size: NA
CDR3 DNA: TGTGCCAGTAAAATTACAGGGGGCCTAGGGAATTCACCCCTCCACTTT
CDR3 protein: CASKITGGLGNSPLHF

V gene: TRBV12-3/TRBV12-4
J gene: TRBJ1-2
D gene: NA
clone size: once
CDR3 DNA: TGTGCCAGCAGTTTGCAGGGATACTATGGCTACACCTTC
CDR3 protein: CASSLQGYYGYTF

V gene: TRBV7-3
J gene: TRBJ2-7
D gene: TRBD2
clone size: NA
CDR3 DNA: TGTGCCAGCAGCTTAGGGGGAGCGGGGGCCCCCTACGAGCAGTACTTC
CDR3 protein: CASSLGGAGAPYEQYF

V gene: TRBV7-3
J gene: TRBJ2-1
D gene: NA
clone size: NA
CDR3 DNA: TGTGCCAGCAGCTATACAGGGTCCTACAATGAGCAGTTCTTC
CDR3 protein: CASSYTGSYNEQFF

V gene: TRBV4-1
J gene: TRBJ2-7
D gene: NA
clone size: NA
CDR3 DNA: TGCGCCAGCAGCCACGGCCTGCTACGGGACACCTACGAGCAGTACTTC
CDR3 protein: CASSHGLLRDTYEQYF

V gene: TRBV11-2
J gene: TRBJ2-1
D gene: TRBD2
clone size: NA
CDR3 DNA: TGTGCCAGCAGCTGGACTAGCGGGGAAACCCACAATGAGCAGTTCTTC
CDR3 protein: CASSWTSGETHNEQFF

V gene: TRBV4-3
J gene: TRBJ2-7
D gene: TRBD2
clone size: NA
CDR3 DNA: TGCGCCAGCAGCCAACTAGCGGGAAATCCCTACGAGCAGTACTTC
CDR3 protein: CASSQLAGNPYEQYF

V gene: TRBV5-5
J gene: TRBJ2-6
D gene: NA
clone size: NA
CDR3 DNA: TGTGCCAGCAGGAGACTCTCTGGGGCCAACGTCCTGACTTTC
CDR3 protein: CASRRLSGANVLTF

V gene: TRBV7-2
J gene: TRBJ2-1
D gene: NA
clone size: NA
CDR3 DNA: TGTGCCAGCAGCGTTAGCGTTGGAAAAGGGAATGAGCAGTTCTTC
CDR3 protein: CASSVSVGKGNEQFF

V gene: TRBV7-2
J gene: TRBJ2-3
D gene: TRBD2
clone size: NA
CDR3 DNA: TGTGCCAGCAGCCCGGTGGGGGCGGGAGGGCACACAGATACGCAGTATTTT
CDR3 protein: CASSPVGAGGHTDTQYF

V gene: TRBV6-2/TRBV6-3
J gene: TRBJ2-7
D gene: TRBD1
clone size: NA
CDR3 DNA: TGTGCCAGCAGTTACCAGGGACAGTCTCCGGAGCAGTACTTC
CDR3 protein: CASSYQGQSPEQYF

V gene: TRBV18
J gene: TRBJ2-2
D gene: TRBD2
clone size: NA
CDR3 DNA: TGTGCCAGCTCCACAGCGGGGATGAACACCGGGGAGCTGTTTTTT
CDR3 protein: CASSTAGMNTGELFF

V gene: TRBV11-2
J gene: TRBJ2-1
D gene: TRBD2
clone size: NA
CDR3 DNA: TGTGCCAGCAGCCGTGGGGGCCTAGCGGGTCTTACCTACAATGAGCAGTTCTTC
CDR3 protein: CASSRGGLAGLTYNEQFF

V gene: TRBV18
J gene: TRBJ2-4
D gene: TRBD1
clone size: NA
CDR3 DNA: TGTGCCAGCTCAGCTGGACAGGGGAAAGCAGCCAAAAACATTCAGTACTTC
CDR3 protein: CASSAGQGKAAKNIQYF